These 13 T cell receptor beta chains share one sample of origin, sequenced in a study of cytomegalovirus exposure and HLA in healthy donors. The PCR contained 60 Vbeta and 13 Jbeta primers. The assay was immunoSEQ multiplex PCR, and TCRdb's table has in-frame clones only and misses some. The sample includes about 190,000 clones, roughly 80% seen only once; the top ten take around 4%. The sample comprised PBMCs. The source of these receptors is a man between 50 and 59 years old in good health and CMV-seronegative.

The V call is TRBV9, the J call TRBJ1-1, with a weak D call TRBD1 (6 bases). Between the trimmed V and J ends, which lost 4 bases and 2 bases, there was a span of 15 bases. Per the germline V gene, CDR1 is SGDLS and CDR2 is YYNGEE. The CDR3 length is 15 residues. Here the CDR3 DNA reads TGTGCCAGCAGCTCCCAGACAGGCCCTAACACTGAAGCTTTCTTT. Translated: CASSSQTGPNTEAFF.

This chain uses TRBV14 with TRBJ1-4; 8 bases are shared with TRBD1. The CDR3 contains 15 residues. With V trimmed by 5 bases and J by 4 bases, 6 bases remained unmatched. CDR1 is SGHDN and CDR2 is FVKESK in the germline V gene. CDR3 in DNA: TGTGCCAGCAGCGCGGACAGGGTGGATAATGAAAAACTGTTTTTT. This codes for CASSADRVDNEKLFF.

The chain is built from TRBV7-2 and TRBJ2-4; 8 bases fit TRBD2. The ends lost 5 bases at V and 7 bases at J; junction bases unmatched: 1. The CDR3 is 12 amino acids. Germline V gives CDR1 SGHTA, CDR2 FQGNSA. The CDR3 DNA sequence: TGTGCCAGCAGCCCGGGGGGGAACATTCAGTACTTC. This gives the protein CASSPGGNIQYF.

The chain recombines TRBV4-1 with TRBJ2-5; maybe TRBD2 (6 bases). Germline CDR1 and CDR2: MGHRA and YSYEKL. CDR3 length equals 15 residues. The germline V and J ends were trimmed by 4 bases and 5 bases, with 17 bases remaining between them. The CDR3 sequence is CASSPGGVLRETQYF. The CDR3 DNA is TGCGCCAGCAGCCCAGGCGGGGTCCTTAGGGAGACCCAGTACTTC.

The V and J genes are TRBV7-2 and TRBJ1-1; D is unresolved. Germline V gene sequence: CDR1 SGHTA, CDR2 FQGNSA. CDR3 length equals 11 residues. The V and J ends lost 7 bases and 8 bases respectively, with 11 bases between them. This CDR3 reads CASTNRWEAFF. DNA for the CDR3: TGTGCCAGCACAAATCGGTGGGAAGCTTTCTTT.

The V gene is TRBV27, the J gene TRBJ1-5, with D tentatively TRBD1 (6 bases). There are 16 residues in the CDR3. The V end lost 5 bases, the J end lost 1 base, and 15 bases lay between the germline ends. CDR1 is MNHEY, CDR2 SMNVEV, per germline (reference sequence). The CDR3 DNA reads as TGTGCCAGCAGTCCAATGACAGGAAGGAGCAATCAGCCCCAGCATTTT. Translating gives CASSPMTGRSNQPQHF.

The V gene is TRBV2, the J gene TRBJ2-1, with D unclear. Looked up from germline, CDR1 is SNHLY and CDR2 is FYNNEI. The CDR3 has 12 amino acids. V was cut by 1 base and J by 6 bases, with 4 bases left in between. CDR3 DNA sequence: TGTGCCAGCAGTGAAGGCGGCAATGAGCAGTTCTTC. It is translated as CASSEGGNEQFF.

V gene TRBV6-1 combines with J gene TRBJ2-7, with D tentatively TRBD2 (7 bases). The CDR3 totals 13 residues. With 9 bases removed from V and 6 bases from J, the gap between germline ends came to 18 bases. CDR1 and CDR2 (germline): MNHNS, SASEGT. The CDR3 region is CASQRDTFSEQYF. CDR3 DNA: TGTGCCAGTCAGCGGGACACCTTCAGCGAGCAGTACTTC.

This clone was counted a few times. The rearrangement links TRBV19 to TRBJ1-4; no clear D gene. Trimming left V 5 bases short and J 2 bases short, with 12 bases between. The CDR3 covers 15 residues. Looked up from germline, CDR1 is LNHDA and CDR2 is SQIVND (reference sequence). Here the CDR3 DNA reads TGTGCCAGTAGTCTTTACACGGGGACTAATGAAAAACTGTTTTTT. Translating gives CASSLYTGTNEKLFF.

V gene TRBV6-5 combines with J gene TRBJ2-7; 9 bases align to TRBD1. The ends lost 6 bases at V and 2 bases at J; junction bases unmatched: 5. The V gene's germline CDR1 is MNHEY and CDR2 SVGAGI. The CDR3 loop spans 14 amino acids. The CDR3 spells CASSRGQGPYEQYF. The CDR3, as DNA: TGTGCCAGCAGCCGAGGACAGGGGCCCTACGAGCAGTACTTC.

The J gene is TRBJ2-7, the V gene TRBV18; D not certain. Germline CDR1 and CDR2: KGHSH and LQKENI. The ends were cut back, 0 bases at V and 0 bases at J, with 12 bases in the middle. This CDR3 spans 16 amino acids. The chain's CDR3 is CASSPPAGEGSYEQYF. In nucleotides, the CDR3 is TGTGCCAGCTCACCACCGGCAGGCGAAGGCTCCTACGAGCAGTACTTC.

V gene TRBV10-2 combines with J gene TRBJ1-3; tentatively, D is TRBD1 (6 bases). V was pared by 1 base and J by 4 bases, with 11 bases between. The germline CDR1 and CDR2 sequences are WSHSY and SAAADI. CDR3 length: 15 amino acids. CDR3 loop: CASSELLGAGNTIYF. CDR3 nucleotide sequence: TGCGCCAGCAGTGAGTTGTTGGGGGCCGGAAACACCATATATTTT.

CDR3 sequence: CASSLDRDRYTDTQYF. For the CDR3, the DNA is TGTGCCAGCAGCTTGGACCGGGACAGATACACAGATACGCAGTATTTT. The chain is built from TRBV5-4 and TRBJ2-3; 7 nucleotides agree with TRBD1. The CDR3 has 16 residues. Germline CDR1 and CDR2: SGHNT and YYREEE (reference sequence). Unmatched junction bases numbered 6, after V lost 0 bases and J lost 2 bases.